Following are 30 T cell receptor beta chains from one sample sequenced in a study of blood T cell repertoires in COVID-19. Measured with immunoSEQ multiplex PCR; TCRdb has only the in-frame clones, and not every one. The sample records approximately 170,000 clones, around 86% being singletons. The sequenced sample was peripheral blood. These receptor sequences come from an elderly woman with COVID-19, enrolled during active disease.

This chain joins TRBV6-5 and TRBJ1-1; 9 bases fit TRBD1. The CDR3 runs 11 residues. V was pared by 9 bases and J by 10 bases, with 6 bases of the junction left unmatched. Germline CDR1 and CDR2: MNHEY and SVGAGI. In nucleotides, the CDR3 is TGTGCCAGTTATCGGGACAGGGCAGCTTTCTTT. This sequence encodes CASYRDRAAFF.

The sample holds one count of this clone. The V gene is TRBV7-2, the J gene TRBJ2-1, with 9 positions matching TRBD2. The length of the CDR3 is 14 residues. Germline V gene data show CDR1 as SGHTA and CDR2 as FQGNSA. V dropped 7 bases and J dropped 9; count of bases not matched to a gene: 10. CDR3 sequence: CASKNSGSRGEQFF. In DNA form, the CDR3 reads TGTGCCAGCAAGAATAGCGGGAGTCGCGGTGAGCAGTTCTTC. Complete variable domain (other parts from reference TRBV7-2 and TRBJ2-1): GAGVSQSPSNKVTEKGKDVELRCDPISGHTALYWYRQSLGQGLEFLIYFQGNSAPDKSGLPSDRFSAERTGGSVSTLTIQRTQQEDSAVYLCASKNSGSRGEQFFGPGTRLTVL.

V and J are TRBV29-1 and TRBJ2-1; 8 nucleotides agree with TRBD1. From germline, CDR1 is SQVTM and CDR2 ANQGSEA. J lost 5 bases, V lost 7 bases, and 7 bases had no gene match. This CDR3 has 13 residues. In DNA, the CDR3 is TGCAGCGGCACAGGGGGGTGGGACAATGAGCAGTTCTTC. Translated: CSGTGGWDNEQFF.

This chain joins TRBV5-1 and TRBJ2-1; TRBD2 aligns across 13 bases. Trimming took 2 bases from V and 8 from J; bases not matched to a gene: 1. From germline, CDR1 is SGHRS and CDR2 YFSETQ. CDR3 length equals 14 residues. CDR3 amino acids: CASSFGLAGDEQFF. CDR3 bases: TGCGCCAGCAGCTTTGGACTAGCGGGAGATGAGCAGTTCTTC.

The rearrangement links TRBV28 to TRBJ2-1, with D uncertain. CDR3 length: 15 residues. V shed 5 bases and J shed 7 bases, with 18 bases lying between them. CDR1 is MDHEN and CDR2 is SYDVKM in the germline V gene. The CDR3 here is CASSLNRWQANEQFF. The CDR3 DNA is TGTGCCAGCAGTCTTAATCGATGGCAGGCAAATGAGCAGTTCTTC.

The chain links TRBV7-3 to TRBJ1-1; possible D gene TRBD1, 5 bases. CDR3 length: 14 residues. Germline V gene sequence: CDR1 SGHTA, CDR2 FQGTGA. Trimming took 4 bases from V and 4 from J, leaving 13 bases between them. The CDR3 DNA is TGTGCCAGCAGCTGGGACGGGGGGTCCACTGAAGCTTTCTTT. Translated, it gives CASSWDGGSTEAFF.

This rearrangement joins TRBV6-5 to TRBJ1-4; 7 bases match TRBD1. Germline V gene lookup returns CDR1 MNHEY and CDR2 SVGAGI. The CDR3 contains 15 residues. V was clipped by 0 bases and J by 6 bases; unmatched bases: 4. The CDR3 sequence is CASSYSRQGYEKLFF. As DNA, the CDR3 is TGTGCCAGCAGTTACTCGAGACAGGGTTATGAAAAACTGTTTTTT.

The chain has TRBV6-5 and TRBJ1-2, with 10 bases that match TRBD1. The CDR3 covers 15 residues. Trimming removed 2 bases from V and 4 bases from J; junction bases left unmatched: 4. Germline CDR1 reads MNHEY; CDR2 reads SVGAGI. For the CDR3, the DNA is TGTGCCAGCAGTTACGATTGGACAGGGGGCTATGGCTACACCTTC. Its protein is CASSYDWTGGYGYTF.

The chain has TRBV30 and TRBJ2-2; 8 positions match TRBD2. The length of the CDR3 is 16 residues. Germline V gene lookup returns CDR1 GTSNPN and CDR2 SVGIG (reference sequence). With 2 bases clipped from V and 9 bases from J, the junction kept 14 bases outside the gene matches. The CDR3, as DNA: TGTGCCTGGAGTCCCAGCGGAGCGGGAGTGGGCCGGGAGCTGTTTTTT. Translating gives CAWSPSGAGVGRELFF.

This chain uses TRBV6-6 with TRBJ2-7, with D tentatively TRBD2 (6 bases). CDR1 and CDR2 from the germline V gene are MNHNY and SVGAGI (reference sequence). Trimming cost V 7 bases and J 1 base, with 14 bases left between them. The CDR3 length is 14 residues. CDR3 residues: CASKEGHLSYEQYF. CDR3 coding DNA: TGTGCCAGCAAGGAGGGGCATCTATCCTACGAGCAGTACTTC.

The chain carries TRBV28 and TRBJ2-3, with D perhaps TRBD1 (6 bases). The CDR3 contains 16 residues. V lost 2 bases and J lost 4, with 16 bases in between. Germline V CDR1 and CDR2: MDHEN, SYDVKM. The CDR3 reads CASSLIQGVGADTQYF. DNA of the CDR3: TGTGCCAGCAGTTTAATACAGGGTGTAGGGGCAGATACGCAGTATTTT.

This clone was counted a single time. The chain links TRBV2 to TRBJ2-1, with TRBD1 identical over 9 bases. Germline V gives CDR1 SNHLY, CDR2 FYNNEI. The CDR3 spans 14 residues. With V trimmed by 6 bases and J by 4 bases, 4 bases remained unmatched. CDR3 coding DNA: TGTGCCAGCAGGGGACAGGGCTCTTACAATGAGCAGTTCTTC. This translates into CASRGQGSYNEQFF.

The chain recombines TRBV4-1 with TRBJ2-3, with D possibly matching TRBD1 (6 bases). The germline gives CDR1 MGHRA, CDR2 YSYEKL. V dropped 3 bases and J dropped 1 base, with 11 bases sitting between them. The CDR3 has 15 amino acids. CDR3 loop: CASSHAQGGTDTQYF. CDR3 bases: TGCGCCAGCAGCCATGCACAGGGTGGCACAGATACGCAGTATTTT.

The chain couples TRBV7-2 to TRBJ2-7; TRBD2 might be the D (6 bases). Looked up from germline, CDR1 is SGHTA and CDR2 is FQGNSA. The CDR3 is 14 residues long. Trimming removed 6 bases at V and 2 bases at J, with 14 bases between. The CDR3 protein is CASSPSVLAYEQYF. CDR3 DNA: TGTGCCAGCAGTCCTAGCGTGTTGGCCTACGAGCAGTACTTC.

This chain connects TRBV3-1 (or the pseudogene TRBV3-2) to TRBJ2-7; 9 bases agree with TRBD1. The junction had 5 bases not matched to a gene; V was cut back by 4 bases and J by 7 bases. This CDR3 spans 13 amino acids. CDR1 is LGHDT, CDR2 YNNKEL, per germline (reference sequence). In DNA form, the CDR3 reads TGTGCCAGCAGCCTACAGGGGGCGAGGGAGCAGTACTTC. Translating it yields CASSLQGAREQYF.

This chain uses TRBV4-3 with TRBJ2-7; 8 bases align to TRBD1. This CDR3 spans 14 amino acids. The trim removed 4 bases at V and 5 bases at J, leaving 7 bases unmatched. Germline V gives CDR1 LGHNA, CDR2 YSLEER. This CDR3 reads CASSPSDRGNEQYF. CDR3 bases: TGCGCCAGCAGCCCGTCAGACAGGGGCAACGAGCAGTACTTC.

V is TRBV18 and J is TRBJ2-2; 12 bases line up with TRBD2. The length of the CDR3 is 16 residues. V lost 2 bases, J lost 5 bases, and 3 bases stayed unmatched. Germline lookup yields CDR1 KGHSH and CDR2 LQKENI. The CDR3 protein is CASSPSSGRGTGELFF. The CDR3 bases are TGTGCCAGCTCACCATCTAGCGGGAGGGGAACCGGGGAGCTGTTTTTT.

The chain carries TRBV25-1 and TRBJ2-3; a weak D match, TRBD2 (5 bases). From germline, CDR1 is MGHDK and CDR2 SYGVNS. V was clipped by 5 bases and J by 7 bases, with 19 bases between them. The CDR3 runs to 15 residues. This chain's CDR3 is CASSLPSGKANTQYF. CDR3 DNA sequence: TGTGCCAGCAGTCTACCATCCGGGAAAGCAAATACGCAGTATTTT.

The chain recombines TRBV20-1 with TRBJ1-2; D gene unclear. CDR1 DFQATT and CDR2 SNEGSKA come from the germline V gene (reference sequence). V dropped 5 bases and J dropped 8 bases, with 9 bases sitting between them. The CDR3 contains 10 residues. The CDR3 reads CSAERRGYTF. The CDR3 region has the DNA TGCAGTGCTGAGCGGCGGGGCTACACCTTC.

V usage is TRBV7-2 and J usage is TRBJ1-3; 8 bases agree with TRBD1. Trimming at V came to 5 bases and at J to 3 bases, leaving 6 bases not matched to a gene. Germline CDR1 is SGHTA and CDR2 is FQGNSA. The CDR3 length is 15 residues. CDR3 residues: CASSPDRGGGNTIYF. The CDR3 region has the DNA TGTGCCAGCAGCCCTGACAGGGGAGGTGGAAACACCATATATTTT.

V and J are TRBV5-6 and TRBJ2-1; TRBD2 agrees at 14 bases. This CDR3 comprises 15 residues. Germline CDR1 is SGHDT and CDR2 is YYEEEE. V lost 5 bases and J lost 6; bases outside the gene matches: 4. CDR3 in DNA: TGTGCCAGCAGTTCCGGACTAGCGGGAGGCAATGAGCAGTTCTTC. Translating it yields CASSSGLAGGNEQFF.

This chain uses TRBV20-1 with TRBJ1-1, with D perhaps matching TRBD1 (5 bases). Germline V gene sequence: CDR1 DFQATT, CDR2 SNEGSKA (reference sequence). This CDR3 has 14 amino acids. V shed 3 bases and J shed 4 bases, with 15 bases lying between them. The CDR3 protein is CSASGPPGLTEAFF. The CDR3 DNA is TGCAGTGCTAGTGGGCCCCCGGGACTCACTGAAGCTTTCTTT.

This rearrangement joins TRBV5-8 to TRBJ1-2; possible D gene TRBD1, 5 bases. The CDR3 extends over 13 amino acids. Germline V gene lookup returns CDR1 SGHTS and CDR2 YDEGEE. The V and J ends lost 4 bases and 8 bases respectively, with 15 bases between them. This CDR3 is CASSRRGIRGYTF. CDR3 DNA: TGTGCCAGCAGCCGCCGGGGGATCCGGGGCTACACCTTC.

The genes are TRBV6-5 and TRBJ2-7; 9 bases are a match to TRBD1. The germline gives CDR1 MNHEY, CDR2 SVGAGI. CDR3 length: 14 amino acids. V was clipped by 6 bases and J by 6 bases; unmatched bases: 9. The CDR3 loop is CASSYRGQFGEQYF. The CDR3 nucleotides read TGTGCCAGCAGCTACAGGGGGCAATTCGGCGAGCAGTACTTC.

This clone was picked up one time. The chain employs TRBV6-2 or TRBV6-3 and TRBJ1-2; D is undetermined. This CDR3 has 14 amino acids. Trimming removed 1 base at V and 6 bases at J, with 12 bases between. CDR1 MNHEY and CDR2 SVGEGT come from the germline V gene. CDR3 in DNA: TGTGCCAGCAGTTACTACGGGGTAATGGATGGCTACACCTTC. This encodes CASSYYGVMDGYTF.

V usage is TRBV7-9 and J usage is TRBJ2-6; no reliable D call. CDR1 is SEHNR, CDR2 FQNEAQ, per germline (reference sequence). V gave up 4 bases and J gave up 3 bases, with 4 bases separating them. This CDR3 is 13 amino acids long. The CDR3 bases are TGTGCCAGCAGCTCGTATGGGGCCAACGTCCTGACTTTC. It translates to CASSSYGANVLTF.

The CDR3 sequence is CASSSVYPGELFF. CDR3 DNA: TGCGCCAGCAGCTCAGTTTACCCCGGGGAGCTGTTTTTT. The chain uses TRBV5-1 and TRBJ2-2; the D is unclear. V was cut by 3 bases and J by 6 bases, with 9 bases left in between. Germline lookup yields CDR1 SGHRS and CDR2 YFSETQ. The CDR3 is made up of 13 amino acids.

The chain recombines TRBV19 with TRBJ1-5, with 7 nucleotides matching TRBD1. The CDR3 sequence is 15 residues long. Per germline, CDR1 LNHDA and CDR2 SQIVND (reference sequence). The J segment lost 1 base and the V segment lost 7 bases, leaving 7 bases of the junction unmatched. CDR3 coding DNA: TGTGCCAGTAACCTACAGGGGTTAAGCAATCAGCCCCAGCATTTT. Residues: CASNLQGLSNQPQHF.

This clone was seen a single time. J is TRBJ2-1 and V is TRBV29-1; D gene unclear. Trimming removed 6 bases at V and 1 base at J, with 16 bases between. This CDR3 spans 15 amino acids. Germline-derived CDR1 and CDR2 are SQVTM and ANQGSEA. The CDR3 reads CSVVVFKWSYNEQFF. The CDR3 nucleotides are TGCAGCGTAGTAGTTTTCAAGTGGTCCTACAATGAGCAGTTCTTC.

This chain uses TRBV7-2 with TRBJ2-7; 7 positions match TRBD2. Germline loops: CDR1 SGHTA, CDR2 FQGNSA. The ends lost 5 bases at V and 3 bases at J; junction bases unmatched: 4. The CDR3 consists of 13 residues. The CDR3, as DNA: TGTGCCAGCAGCCGACGGGGGGACTACGAGCAGTACTTC. Residues: CASSRRGDYEQYF.